This paragraph covers one T cell receptor (beta chain) sequence. Antigen specificity is unknown. The data derive from a study of cytomegalovirus exposure and HLA in healthy donors. This PCR relied on a set of 60 Vbeta primers and 13 Jbeta primers. Per the authors' pipeline: As a later analysis found, there were roughly 80 million unique TCR beta chains, of which roughly 11 million were shared. Produced via immunoSEQ multiplex PCR; TCRdb's table is partial and in-frame only. For V, J and clone size, that table is used; D and trimming come from the DNA. The data contain roughly 190,000 clones, roughly four fifths of them singletons. Germline loops: CDR1 MDHEN, CDR2 SYDVKM. V was pared by 5 bases and J by 4 bases, with 14 bases between. This CDR3 has 14 residues. The study's findings and limits: There were 150 or so TCR beta chains listed as cytomegalovirus-associated. In a later analysis, 15,000 to 20,000 TCR beta sequences were associated with HLA alleles at 0.05 false discovery rate.

Sequencing used PBMCs. The J gene is TRBJ1-2, the V gene TRBV28; no reliable D call. This TCR was sampled from a woman aged 25-40 years in good health and CMV-seropositive. For the CDR3, the DNA is TGTGCCAGCAGTCCCCCCTCAGACTTCTATGGCTACACCTTC. It is translated as CASSPPSDFYGYTF.